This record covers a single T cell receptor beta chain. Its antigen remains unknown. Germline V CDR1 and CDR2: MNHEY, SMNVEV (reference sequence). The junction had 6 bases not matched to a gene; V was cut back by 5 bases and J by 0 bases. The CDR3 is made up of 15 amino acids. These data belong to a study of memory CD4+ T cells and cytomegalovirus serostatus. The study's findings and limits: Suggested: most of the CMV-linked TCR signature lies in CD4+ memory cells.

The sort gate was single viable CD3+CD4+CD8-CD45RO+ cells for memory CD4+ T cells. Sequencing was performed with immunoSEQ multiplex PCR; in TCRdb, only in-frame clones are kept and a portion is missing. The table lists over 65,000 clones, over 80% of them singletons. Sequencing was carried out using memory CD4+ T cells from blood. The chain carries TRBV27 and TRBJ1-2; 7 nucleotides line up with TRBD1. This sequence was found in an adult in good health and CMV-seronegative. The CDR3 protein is CASSLRTGSNYGYTF. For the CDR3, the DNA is TGTGCCAGCAGTCTACGGACAGGCTCTAACTATGGCTACACCTTC.